A single sample gave rise to the 27 T cell receptor beta chains below, sequenced in a study of response to subunit inactivated influenza vaccine. TCRdb reprocessed the RT-PCR reads via MiXCR and lists one record per CDR3 protein. The data show some 190,000 distinct CDR3 sequences, roughly 14% seen once. Sample: CD8+ T cells sorted from PBMCs, taken approximately 5 days after vaccination. The receptors come from a man in his fifties who received an inactivated influenza vaccine.

The chain recombines TRBV24-1 with TRBJ2-5; no definite D call. The CDR3 has 18 amino acids. CDR1 KGHDR and CDR2 SFDVKD come from the germline V gene. Trimming shortened V by 9 bases and J by 1 base, and 26 bases separated the two germline ends. CDR3 amino acids: CATHFPARPAATQETQYF. DNA of the CDR3: TGTGCCACCCATTTTCCAGCGCGACCGGCGGCCACCCAAGAGACCCAGTACTTC.

This clonotype was seen more than once but under ten times. The chain combines TRBV2 with TRBJ2-3; 7 positions agree with TRBD2. There are 17 residues in the CDR3. Germline V CDR1 and CDR2: SNHLY, FYNNEI. After removal of 3 bases from V and 3 bases from J, the junction contained 12 bases not matched to a gene. CDR3 residues: CASSDSRTRKTTDTQYF. CDR3 nucleotides: TGTGCCAGCAGTGATTCAAGGACTAGAAAAACTACAGATACGCAGTATTTT. The full variable domain, its missing parts supplied by reference TRBV2 and TRBJ2-3, is EPEVTQTPSHQVTQMGQEVILRCVPISNHLYFYWYRQILGQKVEFLVSFYNNEISEKSEIFDDQFSVERPDGSNFTLKIRSTKLEDSAMYFCASSDSRTRKTTDTQYFGPGTRLTVL.

This clonotype has only a few counts. This chain uses TRBV28 with TRBJ1-2; unclear D gene. The V gene lost 0 bases and the J gene lost 4 bases, with 18 bases spanning the gap. The germline V gene has CDR1 MDHEN and CDR2 SYDVKM. The length of the CDR3 is 17 residues. CDR3 amino acids: CASSLWGMGATAYGYTF. The CDR3 nucleotides are TGTGCCAGCAGTTTATGGGGGATGGGTGCTACCGCCTATGGCTACACCTTC.

This clonotype was picked up many times. This rearrangement joins TRBV7-9 to TRBJ2-7; tentative D call: TRBD2 (5 bases). The germline gives CDR1 SEHNR, CDR2 FQNEAQ (reference sequence). This CDR3 comprises 15 residues. Trimming removed 2 bases from V and 6 bases from J, with 17 bases in between. The CDR3 loop reads CASSLSGLGAGEQYF. DNA of the CDR3: TGTGCCAGCAGCTTATCAGGCTTGGGAGCCGGCGAGCAGTACTTC.

The rearrangement joins TRBV7-9 to TRBJ2-2; D ambiguous. Between the trimmed V and J ends, which lost 2 bases and 5 bases, there was a span of 3 bases. This CDR3 is built from 12 residues. Per the germline V gene, CDR1 is SEHNR and CDR2 is FQNEAQ (reference sequence). CDR3 nucleotides: TGTGCCAGCAGCTTAATTACCGGGGAGCTGTTTTTT. Translating it yields CASSLITGELFF.

This clonotype was seen a handful of times. V usage is TRBV4-3 and J usage is TRBJ1-1, with 7 bases identical to TRBD1. The CDR3 spans 16 residues. The trim removed 3 bases at V and 1 base at J, leaving 8 bases unmatched. The germline V gene has CDR1 LGHNA and CDR2 YSLEER. CDR3 DNA: TGCGCCAGCAGCCAGAGGGGGCAGGGTTCGAACACTGAAGCTTTCTTT. Translation: CASSQRGQGSNTEAFF.

This clonotype appeared many times. This sequence joins TRBV12-3 or TRBV12-4 and TRBJ2-7; no clear D gene. This CDR3 has 14 residues. V was cut by 3 bases and J by 3 bases, with 12 bases left in between. The CDR3 protein is CASSFTSTNYEQYF. CDR3 bases: TGTGCCAGCAGTTTCACCAGTACTAACTACGAGCAGTACTTC.

The chain carries TRBV6-5 and TRBJ2-1, with D tentatively TRBD1 (6 bases). V was trimmed by 4 bases and J by 10 bases, leaving 8 bases between them. Per the germline V gene, CDR1 is MNHEY and CDR2 is SVGAGI. CDR3 size: 11 residues. In DNA, the CDR3 is TGTGCCAGCAGTTCCGGGACAGAGCAGTTCTTC. Translation: CASSSGTEQFF.

The rearrangement uses TRBV28 and TRBJ1-2; 10 positions agree with TRBD1. Per the germline V gene, CDR1 is MDHEN and CDR2 is SYDVKM. The V gene end was trimmed by 4 bases and the J gene end by 4 bases; junction bases not matched to a gene: 12. The CDR3 loop spans 17 amino acids. This CDR3 reads CASSSGTGAFRVYGYTF. CDR3 nucleotide sequence: TGTGCCAGCAGTTCCGGGACAGGGGCTTTTCGGGTCTATGGCTACACCTTC.

This clonotype was recorded a few times. The gene calls are TRBV6-1 and TRBJ2-1, with 11 bases that match TRBD2. The CDR3 covers 15 residues. The trim removed 6 bases at V and 3 bases at J, leaving 4 bases unmatched. CDR1 and CDR2 (germline): MNHNS, SASEGT. CDR3 in DNA: TGTGCCAGCAGCCCTAGCGGGGGGTACTACAATGAGCAGTTCTTC. This sequence encodes CASSPSGGYYNEQFF.

This clonotype came up a few times. The rearrangement joins TRBV9 to TRBJ2-7; possible D gene TRBD2, 6 bases. With 2 bases removed from V and 3 bases from J, the gap between germline ends came to 12 bases. The CDR3 spans 14 residues. Germline V CDR1 and CDR2: SGDLS, YYNGEE. DNA of the CDR3: TGTGCCAGCAGCGTCGGTCTCGGGAGCTACGAGCAGTACTTC. It specifies CASSVGLGSYEQYF.

The rearrangement links TRBV7-9 to TRBJ2-1, with TRBD2 identical over 10 bases. Germline CDR1 and CDR2: SEHNR and FQNEAQ (reference sequence). This CDR3 is 12 amino acids long. Trimming at V came to 9 bases and at J to 8 bases, leaving 4 bases not matched to a gene. The CDR3 sequence: CARSGLADEQFF. Written as DNA, the CDR3 is TGTGCCAGAAGCGGACTAGCGGATGAGCAGTTCTTC.

This clonotype occurred many times. The CDR3 nucleotides read TGCAGTGCTGACAGGGGCGAGGACTACAATGAGCAGTTCTTC. Protein sequence: CSADRGEDYNEQFF. This rearrangement joins TRBV20-1 to TRBJ2-1; 8 nucleotides align to TRBD1. Germline loops: CDR1 DFQATT, CDR2 SNEGSKA (reference sequence). This CDR3 comprises 14 residues. V was pared by 5 bases and J by 3 bases, with 6 bases of the junction left unmatched.

This clonotype was seen a handful of times. The chain carries TRBV9 and TRBJ2-3, with D perhaps matching TRBD1 (6 bases). The V gene lost 3 bases and the J gene lost 2 bases, with 16 bases spanning the gap. Germline loops: CDR1 SGDLS, CDR2 YYNGEE. This CDR3 region has 16 residues. In DNA, the CDR3 is TGTGCCAGCAGCGAGAGCATCCGGGACATCACAGATACGCAGTATTTT. Translated: CASSESIRDITDTQYF.

The rearrangement joins TRBV9 to TRBJ2-1, with D perhaps given as TRBD1 or TRBD2 (5 bases each). The CDR3 extends over 19 amino acids. Per the germline V gene, CDR1 is SGDLS and CDR2 is YYNGEE. V was trimmed by 5 bases and J by 0 bases, leaving 24 bases between them. The CDR3 DNA follows: TGTGCCAGCAGGGGTTGGGACCCGGCCTCCCCCAGCTCCTACAATGAGCAGTTCTTC. Its protein product is CASRGWDPASPSSYNEQFF.

The chain recombines TRBV27 with TRBJ2-7; D is unresolved. Germline CDR1 MNHEY, CDR2 SMNVEV (reference sequence). This CDR3 comprises 13 residues. V shed 7 bases and J shed 1 base, with 11 bases lying between them. This CDR3 reads CASKWSSSYEQYF. CDR3 DNA sequence: TGTGCCAGCAAATGGAGTAGTTCCTACGAGCAGTACTTC.

This clonotype was observed a handful of times. V gene TRBV7-9 combines with J gene TRBJ2-1, with a weak D call TRBD2 (5 bases). Looked up from germline, CDR1 is SEHNR and CDR2 is FQNEAQ (reference sequence). The CDR3 spans 15 residues. Deletions cut 8 bases from V and 5 bases from J, with 19 bases between. The CDR3 region has the DNA TGTGCCAGCTATTTATACCTGGACGGGAACAATGAGCAGTTCTTC. Its protein product is CASYLYLDGNNEQFF.

This sequence joins TRBV7-9 and TRBJ2-1; possibly TRBD1 for D (6 bases). The germline CDR1 and CDR2 sequences are SEHNR and FQNEAQ (reference sequence). Between the trimmed V and J ends, which lost 2 bases and 3 bases, there was a span of 11 bases. This CDR3 has 15 residues. The CDR3 spells CASSLQGLFYNEQFF. Here the CDR3 DNA reads TGTGCCAGCAGCTTACAGGGGCTTTTCTACAATGAGCAGTTCTTC.

The rearrangement uses TRBV4-3 and TRBJ2-5; perhaps TRBD1 as D (6 bases). CDR3 length: 17 residues. Trimming removed 2 bases from V and 1 base from J, with 17 bases in between. The germline gives CDR1 LGHNA, CDR2 YSLEER. In nucleotides, the CDR3 is TGCGCCAGCAGCCAAACGTTAGGGGGAAATGGCCAAGAGACCCAGTACTTC. Amino acid sequence: CASSQTLGGNGQETQYF.

The rearrangement uses TRBV4-2 and TRBJ1-6, with 8 bases matching TRBD1. Germline lookup yields CDR1 LGHNA and CDR2 YNFKEQ. V was clipped by 1 base and J by 7 bases; unmatched bases: 6. This CDR3 spans 16 amino acids. The DNA of the CDR3 is TGTGCCAGCAGCCAAGGCGACAGGGGTTTAAATTCACCCCTCCACTTT. It yields the protein CASSQGDRGLNSPLHF.

The chain recombines TRBV6-1 with TRBJ1-2; the D is unclear. Germline V gene lookup returns CDR1 MNHNS and CDR2 SASEGT. Trimming removed 10 bases from V and 12 bases from J, with 30 bases in between. This CDR3 is 15 amino acids long. The CDR3 sequence is CATRTGFGNRAFDTF. The CDR3 DNA reads as TGTGCCACCAGAACGGGTTTCGGGAATAGGGCTTTCGACACCTTC.

This clonotype was recorded many times. V gene TRBV12-3 or TRBV12-4 combines with J gene TRBJ2-2; D uncertain. Trimming took 5 bases from V and 2 from J, leaving 15 bases between them. The CDR3 totals 16 residues. The CDR3 loop reads CASSLPRALNTGELFF. Here the CDR3 DNA reads TGTGCCAGCAGTCTCCCTAGGGCCCTCAACACCGGGGAGCTGTTTTTT.

The chain uses TRBV2 and TRBJ2-3; D ambiguous. V lost 5 bases and J 2 bases, leaving 5 bases between the germline ends. CDR1 SNHLY and CDR2 FYNNEI come from the germline V gene. This CDR3 has 12 amino acids. CDR3 nucleotides: TGTGCCAGCAGTACAGCCACAGATACGCAGTATTTT. Amino acids: CASSTATDTQYF.

The rearrangement links TRBV7-9 to TRBJ2-5; D gene uncertain. The CDR3 length is 12 residues. Germline CDR1 is SEHNR and CDR2 is FQNEAQ (reference sequence). V lost 2 bases and J 3 bases, leaving 4 bases between the germline ends. The CDR3 spells CASSLFEETQYF. In nucleotides, the CDR3 is TGTGCCAGCAGCTTATTCGAAGAGACCCAGTACTTC.

This clonotype was observed at least ten times. CDR3 sequence (DNA): TGTGCCAGCAGCTTTTTAGCGTATATCTCAGATACGCAGTATTTT. It translates to CASSFLAYISDTQYF. The V and J genes are TRBV7-9 and TRBJ2-3; weak D call: TRBD2 (5 bases). CDR1 is SEHNR, CDR2 FQNEAQ, per germline (reference sequence). The ends were cut back, 3 bases at V and 4 bases at J, with 14 bases in the middle. The CDR3 sequence is 15 residues long.

The chain employs TRBV28 and TRBJ2-1; the D gene is possibly TRBD2 (6 bases). CDR1 and CDR2 from the germline V gene are MDHEN and SYDVKM. V was cut by 7 bases and J by 3 bases, with 19 bases left in between. The CDR3 covers 16 residues. CDR3 loop: CASNLPGRENYNEQFF. CDR3 DNA: TGTGCCAGCAACCTACCGGGGCGGGAAAACTACAATGAGCAGTTCTTC.

The chain carries TRBV29-1 and TRBJ1-4; perhaps TRBD1 as D (5 bases). Trimming pared 4 bases from V and 3 bases from J, leaving 9 bases between. CDR1 SQVTM and CDR2 ANQGSEA come from the germline V gene. The CDR3 loop spans 13 amino acids. In DNA form, the CDR3 reads TGCAGCGTTGTTGGGGGACCTAATGAAAAACTGTTTTTT. It yields the protein CSVVGGPNEKLFF.